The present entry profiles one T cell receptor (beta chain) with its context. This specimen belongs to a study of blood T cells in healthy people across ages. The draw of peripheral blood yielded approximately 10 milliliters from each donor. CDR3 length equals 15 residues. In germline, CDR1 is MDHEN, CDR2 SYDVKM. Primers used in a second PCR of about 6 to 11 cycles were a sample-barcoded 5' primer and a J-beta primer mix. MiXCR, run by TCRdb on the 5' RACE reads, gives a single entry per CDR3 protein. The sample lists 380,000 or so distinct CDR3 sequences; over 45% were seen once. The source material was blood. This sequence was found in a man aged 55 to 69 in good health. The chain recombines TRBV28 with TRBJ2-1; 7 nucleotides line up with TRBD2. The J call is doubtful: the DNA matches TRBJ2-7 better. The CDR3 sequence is CASKEGRVSYNEQYF. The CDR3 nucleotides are TGTGCCAGCAAAGAAGGGAGGGTGTCCTACAATGAGCAGTACTTC.